These 24 T cell receptor beta chains were all obtained from the same sample, sequenced in a study of T-cell reconstitution after alpha-beta-depleted transplantation in children. Preparation of the TCRbeta library used unique molecular identifiers. TCRdb redid the calling of the PCR reads with MiXCR, one entry per CDR3 protein. This sample has around 200,000 distinct CDR3 sequences, with approximately 15% found just once. This material consisted of PBMCs, mostly from graft donor cells, taken 360 days after TCRalphabeta/CD19-depleted stem cell transplant. The origin of the receptors is a male patient between 2 and 10 years old who had a stem cell transplant for acute lymphoblastic leukemia, so the T cells may come from the graft donor.

This chain joins TRBV7-9 and TRBJ2-4; D perhaps matches TRBD2 (5 bases). The CDR3 contains 13 residues. The V end was cut by 2 bases, the J end by 9 bases, with 11 bases between. In germline, CDR1 is SEHNR, CDR2 FQNEAQ (reference sequence). CDR3 bases: TGTGCCAGCAGCTTACAGCCTAGCCGCATTCAGTACTTC. This codes for CASSLQPSRIQYF.

The chain combines TRBV6-2 or TRBV6-3 with TRBJ2-7; 11 nucleotides align to TRBD2. V was pared by 5 bases and J by 7 bases, with 10 bases of the junction left unmatched. Germline CDR1 reads MNHEY; CDR2 reads SVGEGT. The CDR3 is made up of 15 amino acids. CDR3 bases: TGTGCCAGCAGTCCGTCCGCTAGCGGGAGGTGGGAGCAGTACTTC. This sequence encodes CASSPSASGRWEQYF.

The rearrangement links TRBV20-1 to TRBJ2-3; D uncertain. Germline CDR1 DFQATT, CDR2 SNEGSKA (reference sequence). V was pared by 6 bases and J by 4 bases, with 11 bases between. This CDR3 is built from 12 residues. CDR3 sequence: CSATERADTQYF. DNA for the CDR3: TGCAGTGCAACTGAAAGAGCAGATACGCAGTATTTT.

This clonotype has a handful of counts. The V gene is TRBV20-1, the J gene TRBJ2-7; a weak D match, TRBD2 (6 bases). V lost 3 bases to trimming and J lost 2 bases, with 14 bases between them. Germline lookup yields CDR1 DFQATT and CDR2 SNEGSKA (reference sequence). CDR3 size: 14 residues. CDR3 sequence reads: CSASVRRAPYEQYF. DNA of the CDR3: TGCAGTGCTAGTGTTCGGAGGGCCCCCTACGAGCAGTACTTC.

The chain uses TRBV29-1 and TRBJ2-7, with TRBD1 identical over 10 bases. Germline V gives CDR1 SQVTM, CDR2 ANQGSEA. The CDR3 spans 15 residues. After removal of 2 bases from V and 2 bases from J, the junction contained 6 bases not matched to a gene. The DNA for the CDR3 is TGCAGCGTTGAAAGCCCGGGACAGGGGCCCTACGAGCAGTACTTC. Its protein is CSVESPGQGPYEQYF.

This clonotype was seen more than once but under ten times. The chain joins TRBV20-1 to TRBJ2-7; D remains ambiguous. Germline V gene sequence: CDR1 DFQATT, CDR2 SNEGSKA (reference sequence). V was cut by 3 bases and J by 10 bases, with 16 bases left in between. The CDR3 runs 12 residues. As DNA, the CDR3 is TGCAGTGCTAGGGGAAGTCGCCCTCCCCAGTACTTC. Amino acid sequence: CSARGSRPPQYF.

This clonotype has only a few counts. At one of its ends the junction is not consistent with the germline gene, which may arise from a read error. J is TRBJ2-2 and V is TRBV20-1, with D unclear. This CDR3 has 13 residues. Looked up from germline, CDR1 is DFQATT and CDR2 is SNEGSKA (reference sequence). The CDR3 DNA follows: TGCAGTGCTAGAGAGCAGAACGCCGGGGAGCTGTTTTTT. Translation gives CSAREQNAGELFF.

This clonotype was seen more than once but under ten times. The chain joins TRBV5-1 to TRBJ2-2; 8 bases map to TRBD1. The CDR3 length is 17 residues. J gave up 1 base and V 6 bases, and 11 bases lay outside the gene matches. The germline V gene has CDR1 SGHRS and CDR2 YFSETQ. This CDR3 reads CASTLGQGALNTGELFF. The CDR3 DNA reads as TGCGCCAGCACCCTGGGGCAGGGGGCTTTGAACACCGGGGAGCTGTTTTTT. Variable domain in full (rest from reference TRBV5-1 and TRBJ2-2): KAGVTQTPRYLIKTRGQQVTLSCSPISGHRSVSWYQQTPGQGLQFLFEYFSETQRNKGNFPGRFSGRQFSNSRSEMNVSTLELGDSALYLCASTLGQGALNTGELFFGEGSRLTVL.

There are a few counts of this clonotype. The chain employs TRBV7-2 and TRBJ2-5; no reliable D call. This CDR3 comprises 13 residues. Germline loops: CDR1 SGHTA, CDR2 FQGNSA. V was shortened by 2 bases and J by 3 bases, with 7 bases between the two germline ends. The CDR3 loop is CASSLHPKETQYF. The CDR3 bases are TGTGCCAGCAGCTTACATCCTAAAGAGACCCAGTACTTC.

The chain recombines TRBV6-7 with TRBJ1-6; D possibly corresponds to TRBD1 (6 bases). TRBV6-7 is assigned to the ORF class and has an uncertain function. The CDR3 spans 19 residues. V was shortened by 4 bases and J by 0 bases, with 19 bases between the two germline ends. CDR3 loop: CASSSGRGRSSSYNSPLHF. The CDR3 DNA is TGTGCCAGCAGTTCCGGCAGGGGCCGGTCCAGCTCCTATAATTCACCCCTCCACTTT.

This clonotype showed up many times. The germline gene is not matched at one end of the junction; a read error may be the cause. V and J are TRBV12-3 or TRBV12-4 and TRBJ1-1, with no clear D. The CDR3 totals 12 residues. The CDR3 bases are TGCGCCAGCAGCTTGGGCAACACTGAAGCTTTCTTT. This codes for CASSLGNTEAFF.

The V call is TRBV5-4, the J call TRBJ1-2, with 8 bases fitting TRBD1. The J segment lost 3 bases and the V segment lost 5 bases, leaving 12 bases of the junction unmatched. The CDR3 loop spans 16 amino acids. Germline V gene lookup returns CDR1 SGHNT and CDR2 YYREEE (reference sequence). CDR3 protein: CASREFRQGIDYGYTF. DNA of the CDR3: TGTGCCAGCAGGGAGTTTAGACAGGGGATAGACTATGGCTACACCTTC.

The chain joins TRBV5-5 to TRBJ2-1; 7 positions agree with TRBD1. J lost 6 bases, V lost 4 bases, and 13 bases had no gene match. The CDR3 extends over 16 amino acids. Germline CDR1 is SGHKS and CDR2 is YYEKEE (reference sequence). CDR3 sequence reads: CASSPPQGSLSNEQFF. The CDR3 nucleotides read TGTGCCAGCAGCCCTCCACAGGGGTCCCTATCCAATGAGCAGTTCTTC.

As regards this clonotype: A read error is possible here, since a much larger clone lies one base away. The chain couples TRBV6-2 or TRBV6-3 to TRBJ2-1; TRBD2 might be the D (6 bases). V was shortened by 5 bases and J by 7 bases, with 21 bases between the two germline ends. The CDR3 extends over 16 amino acids. Per the germline V gene, CDR1 is MNHEY and CDR2 is SVGEGT. For the CDR3, the DNA is TGTGCCAGCAGTCCATTTCCTCCGAGGGCGGGGAATGAGCAGTTCTTC. Protein product: CASSPFPPRAGNEQFF.

This clonotype was seen more than once but under ten times. This chain uses TRBV7-8 with TRBJ1-6; D gene unclear. V lost 3 bases and J 6 bases, leaving 21 bases between the germline ends. This CDR3 spans 18 amino acids. CDR1 and CDR2 (germline): SGHVS, FQNEAQ. The CDR3 spells CASSFIPSFMGINSPLHF. CDR3 DNA: TGTGCCAGCAGCTTCATCCCCAGCTTTATGGGGATTAATTCACCCCTCCACTTT.

This chain uses TRBV29-1 with TRBJ2-1; D gene uncertain. The length of the CDR3 is 11 residues. Germline lookup yields CDR1 SQVTM and CDR2 ANQGSEA. Trimming left V 4 bases short and J 4 bases short, with 5 bases between. The CDR3 coding sequence is TGCAGCGTTGTCCTGTACAATGAGCAGTTCTTC. This gives the protein CSVVLYNEQFF.

The V call is TRBV5-1, the J call TRBJ1-1, with 7 bases lining up with TRBD1. V lost 4 bases, J lost 4 bases, and 7 bases stayed unmatched. Germline V gene data show CDR1 as SGHRS and CDR2 as YFSETQ. This CDR3 spans 14 amino acids. DNA of the CDR3: TGCGCCAGCAGCCTAGGACAGGTACCCACTGAAGCTTTCTTT. Protein sequence: CASSLGQVPTEAFF. The variable domain in full, completed from reference TRBV5-1 and TRBJ1-1, reads KAGVTQTPRYLIKTRGQQVTLSCSPISGHRSVSWYQQTPGQGLQFLFEYFSETQRNKGNFPGRFSGRQFSNSRSEMNVSTLELGDSALYLCASSLGQVPTEAFFGQGTRLTVV.

This chain uses TRBV2 with TRBJ1-4, with 7 bases identical to TRBD1. Germline CDR1 reads SNHLY; CDR2 reads FYNNEI. V was pared by 7 bases and J by 8 bases, with 10 bases of the junction left unmatched. This CDR3 spans 14 amino acids. CDR3 region: CASTGAGGFEKLFF. DNA for the CDR3: TGTGCCAGCACAGGAGCAGGGGGGTTCGAAAAACTGTTTTTT. Filled out from reference TRBV2 and TRBJ1-4, the complete variable domain reads EPEVTQTPSHQVTQMGQEVILRCVPISNHLYFYWYRQILGQKVEFLVSFYNNEISEKSEIFDDQFSVERPDGSNFTLKIRSTKLEDSAMYFCASTGAGGFEKLFFGSGTQLSVL.

This clonotype came up a few times. The gene calls are TRBV5-1 and TRBJ2-5, with 8 bases lining up with TRBD1. Germline values: CDR1 SGHRS, CDR2 YFSETQ. V was clipped by 4 bases and J by 2 bases; unmatched bases: 7. The CDR3 loop spans 15 amino acids. The CDR3 is CASSQDTGGQETQYF. CDR3 coding DNA: TGCGCCAGCAGCCAAGACACAGGGGGTCAAGAGACCCAGTACTTC.

In its sample, this clonotype was seen a few times. The chain has TRBV7-6 and TRBJ2-1; 14 bases align to TRBD2. CDR1 is SGHVS and CDR2 is FNYEAQ in the germline V gene. This CDR3 is built from 17 residues. J was trimmed by 7 bases and V by 5 bases; bases with no gene match: 10. CDR3 protein: CASSPRLAGGPVNEQFF. The CDR3 DNA follows: TGTGCCAGCAGCCCTCGACTAGCGGGAGGGCCAGTGAATGAGCAGTTCTTC.

This chain joins TRBV12-3 or TRBV12-4 and TRBJ2-3, with D hard to call. There are 15 residues in the CDR3. Trimming left V 6 bases short and J 2 bases short, with 15 bases between. The CDR3, as DNA: TGTGCCAGCAGCCTTAGTGCCTTGGACACAGATACGCAGTATTTT. Translating it yields CASSLSALDTDTQYF.

The chain combines TRBV7-9 with TRBJ1-4; D possibly corresponds to TRBD1 (5 bases). Germline values: CDR1 SEHNR, CDR2 FQNEAQ (reference sequence). The CDR3 is 14 amino acids. V gave up 2 bases and J gave up 8 bases, with 12 bases separating them. CDR3 nucleotide sequence: TGTGCCAGCAGCTTACGGGGACGGAGGGAAAAACTGTTTTTT. It specifies CASSLRGRREKLFF.

The chain employs TRBV7-9 and TRBJ2-1, with 8 bases fitting TRBD2. The V gene's germline CDR1 is SEHNR and CDR2 FQNEAQ (reference sequence). V was clipped by 6 bases and J by 1 base; unmatched bases: 11. The CDR3 consists of 17 residues. The CDR3 nucleotides read TGTGCCAGCAGAGGGGGGGGCGGGAGGAGTTCCTACAATGAGCAGTTCTTC. Its translation is CASRGGGGRSSYNEQFF.

The chain carries TRBV6-5 and TRBJ1-5, with TRBD1 as a possible D gene (6 bases). Germline values: CDR1 MNHEY, CDR2 SVGAGI. There are 16 residues in the CDR3. Trimming shortened V by 2 bases and J by 5 bases, and 16 bases separated the two germline ends. For the CDR3, the DNA is TGTGCCAGCAGTTACGCCTCCGACAGGAGGTATCAGCCCCAGCATTTT. This codes for CASSYASDRRYQPQHF.